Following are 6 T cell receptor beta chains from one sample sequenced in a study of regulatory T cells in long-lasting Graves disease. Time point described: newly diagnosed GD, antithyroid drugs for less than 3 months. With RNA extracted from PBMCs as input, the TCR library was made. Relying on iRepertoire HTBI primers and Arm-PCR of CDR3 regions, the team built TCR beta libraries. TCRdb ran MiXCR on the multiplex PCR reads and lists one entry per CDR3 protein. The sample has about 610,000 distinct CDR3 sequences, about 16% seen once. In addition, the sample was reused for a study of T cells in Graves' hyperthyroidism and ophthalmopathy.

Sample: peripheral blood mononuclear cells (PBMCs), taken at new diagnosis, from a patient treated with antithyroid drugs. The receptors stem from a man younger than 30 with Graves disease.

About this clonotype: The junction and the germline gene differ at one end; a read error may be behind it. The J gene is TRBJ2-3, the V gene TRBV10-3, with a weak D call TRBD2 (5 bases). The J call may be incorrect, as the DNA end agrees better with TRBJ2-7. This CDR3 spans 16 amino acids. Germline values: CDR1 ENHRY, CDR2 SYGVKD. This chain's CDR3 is CAVSESKGVKWSEQYF. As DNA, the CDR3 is TGTGCCGTCAGTGAGTCGAAGGGAGTTAAATGGTCCGAGCAGTACTTC.

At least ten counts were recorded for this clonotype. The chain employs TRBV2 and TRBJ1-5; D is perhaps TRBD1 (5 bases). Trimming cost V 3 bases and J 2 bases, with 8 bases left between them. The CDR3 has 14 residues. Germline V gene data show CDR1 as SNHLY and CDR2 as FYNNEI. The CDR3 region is CASSEEGGNQPQHF. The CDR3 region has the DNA TGTGCCAGCAGTGAGGAAGGGGGCAATCAGCCCCAGCATTTT.

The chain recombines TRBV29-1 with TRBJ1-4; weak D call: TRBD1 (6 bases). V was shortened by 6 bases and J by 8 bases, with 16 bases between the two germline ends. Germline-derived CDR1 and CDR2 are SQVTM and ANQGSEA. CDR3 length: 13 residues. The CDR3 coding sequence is TGCAGCGTCAGACAGGCCCTTGGGGAAAAACTGTTTTTT. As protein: CSVRQALGEKLFF.

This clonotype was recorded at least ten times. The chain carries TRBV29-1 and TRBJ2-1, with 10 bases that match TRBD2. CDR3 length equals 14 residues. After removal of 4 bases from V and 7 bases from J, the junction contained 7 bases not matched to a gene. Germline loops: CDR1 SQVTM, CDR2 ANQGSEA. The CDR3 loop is CSVGMLAGENEQFF. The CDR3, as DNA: TGCAGCGTTGGTATGCTAGCGGGAGAGAATGAGCAGTTCTTC.

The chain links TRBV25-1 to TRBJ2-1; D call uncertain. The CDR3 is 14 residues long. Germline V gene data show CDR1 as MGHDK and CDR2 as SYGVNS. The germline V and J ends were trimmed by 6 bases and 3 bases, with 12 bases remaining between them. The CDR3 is CASRFGSHYNEQFF. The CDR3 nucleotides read TGTGCCAGCAGGTTCGGATCACACTACAATGAGCAGTTCTTC.

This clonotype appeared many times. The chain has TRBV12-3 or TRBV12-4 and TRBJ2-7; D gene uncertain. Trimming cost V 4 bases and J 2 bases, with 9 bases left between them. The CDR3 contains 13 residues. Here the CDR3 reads CASSSSGTYEQYF. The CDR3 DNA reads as TGTGCCAGCAGTTCTTCTGGAACCTACGAGCAGTACTTC.